Presented here are 25 T cell receptor beta chains from one specimen sequenced in a study of blood T cell repertoires in COVID-19 (dated by TCRdb to the early 2020s). Preparation of the library involved the immunoSEQ multiplex PCR assay. The source is immuneACCESS, and TCRdb retained only in-frame sequences with V and J called. Part of the clones is not carried over; for the studies checked, unresolved V genes explain less than half of this, and the remainder is unexplained. Across this sample there are fewer than 250,000 clones, with around 83% seen only once. 2.9% of the sample belongs to the ten largest clones. Sample: peripheral blood. The source of these receptors is a man aged 50-59 years with active or convalescent COVID-19.

The V gene is TRBV21-1, the J gene TRBJ1-4. TRBV21-1 is a known pseudogene. This CDR3 is built from 17 residues. The CDR3 nucleotides are TGTGCCAGCAGCAAAGAGGGGGAGGGGCTCGCTAATGAAAAACTGTTTTTT. Its protein product is CASSKEGEGLANEKLFF.

As for this clone: At one end the junction does not follow the germline gene, possibly because of a read error. This sequence joins TRBV2 and TRBJ1-1, with D hard to call. The CDR3 is 12 residues long. Germline V gene lookup returns CDR1 SNHLY and CDR2 FYNNEI. In DNA, the CDR3 is TGTGCCAGCAGGGAAGCGACTTTACGAGCTTTCTTT. Protein: CASREATLRAFF.

This chain uses TRBV4-1 with TRBJ1-5; no definite D call. The germline V and J ends were trimmed by 3 bases and 4 bases, with 19 bases remaining between them. From germline, CDR1 is MGHRA and CDR2 YSYEKL. CDR3 size: 17 residues. CDR3 DNA sequence: TGCGCCAGCAGCCAGTCCCCGGATGCGGGTCTGAATCAGCCCCAGCATTTT. It encodes CASSQSPDAGLNQPQHF.

V is TRBV5-1 and J is TRBJ2-7; tentatively, D is TRBD2 (5 bases). Trimming stripped 4 bases from V and 9 bases from J, with 11 bases between. The germline gives CDR1 SGHRS, CDR2 YFSETQ. This CDR3 contains 11 residues. The CDR3 sequence is CASSQEGPQYF. CDR3 in DNA: TGCGCCAGCAGCCAAGAGGGCCCGCAGTACTTC.

In its sample, this clone was seen once. Written as DNA, the CDR3 is TGTGCCAGCTCGGAGGGGGACAGGGGTTTTCCTGGGGCCAACGTCCTGACTTTC. It specifies CASSEGDRGFPGANVLTF. The chain has TRBV11-2 and TRBJ2-6; 10 bases align to TRBD1. Germline V lookup: CDR1 SGHAT, CDR2 FQNNGV. Trimming at V came to 8 bases and at J to 2 bases, leaving 12 bases not matched to a gene. This CDR3 is 18 amino acids long.

J is TRBJ1-6 and V is TRBV27; D is uncertain. Germline V lookup: CDR1 MNHEY, CDR2 SMNVEV (reference sequence). The CDR3 length is 14 residues. Trimming took off 6 bases at V and 0 bases at J, with 6 bases between the two ends. The CDR3 coding sequence is TGTGCCAGCAGGGCAGGCTCCTATAATTCACCCCTCCACTTT. It encodes CASRAGSYNSPLHF.

V usage is TRBV3-1 (or the pseudogene TRBV3-2) and J usage is TRBJ2-1; no firm D call. The germline V gene has CDR1 LGHDT and CDR2 YNNKEL (reference sequence). Trimming cost V 5 bases and J 6 bases, with 5 bases left between them. This CDR3 contains 11 residues. The CDR3 sequence: CASSSRNEQFF. The CDR3 DNA reads TGTGCCAGCAGCTCCCGCAATGAGCAGTTCTTC.

V usage is TRBV11-3 and J usage is TRBJ2-2; D is possibly TRBD1 (6 bases). Germline V gene lookup returns CDR1 SGHNT and CDR2 YENEEA. V was clipped by 2 bases and J by 3 bases, with 7 bases between them. The CDR3 loop spans 14 amino acids. This chain's CDR3 is CASSLPGDTGELFF. The CDR3 region has the DNA TGTGCCAGCAGCTTACCAGGGGACACCGGGGAGCTGTTTTTT.

J is TRBJ1-6 and V is TRBV7-2; D ambiguous. The CDR3 covers 14 residues. CDR1 and CDR2 from the germline V gene are SGHTA and FQGNSA. V lost 5 bases, J lost 10 bases, and 15 bases lay in between. CDR3 protein: CASSPFHGSSPLHF. CDR3 DNA sequence: TGTGCCAGCAGCCCCTTCCACGGTAGCTCACCCCTCCACTTT.

This clone was detected a few times. V usage is TRBV28 and J usage is TRBJ1-2; D gene ambiguous. Germline loops: CDR1 MDHEN, CDR2 SYDVKM. Deletions cut 2 bases from V and 4 bases from J, with 11 bases between. The CDR3 contains 14 residues. CDR3 amino acids: CASSLSGPIYGYTF. CDR3 DNA sequence: TGTGCCAGCAGTTTAAGCGGACCGATCTATGGCTACACCTTC.

This chain uses TRBV21-1 with TRBJ2-2; the tabulated D call, TRBD2, remains unverified against the DNA. TRBV21-1 counts as a pseudogene. This CDR3 contains 18 residues. This CDR3 reads CASSKRASGTANTGELFF. Here the CDR3 DNA reads TGTGCCAGCAGCAAAAGGGCTAGCGGGACCGCGAACACCGGGGAGCTGTTTTTT.

V and J are TRBV11-2 and TRBJ2-5, with D hard to call. The V end was cut by 0 bases, the J end by 5 bases, with 13 bases between. The CDR3 has 15 amino acids. The germline CDR1 and CDR2 sequences are SGHAT and FQNNGV. CDR3 loop: CASSLEFAFRETQYF. Here the CDR3 DNA reads TGTGCCAGCAGCTTAGAGTTTGCATTTCGGGAGACCCAGTACTTC.

V is TRBV3-1 (or the pseudogene TRBV3-2) and J is TRBJ1-4; 7 bases line up with TRBD1. The germline V gene encodes CDR1 LGHDT and CDR2 YNNKEL (reference sequence). This CDR3 is 12 amino acids long. V lost 9 bases and J lost 3; bases outside the gene matches: 1. CDR3 nucleotides: TGTGCCAGTACAGGGGCTAATGAAAAACTGTTTTTT. Translation: CASTGANEKLFF.

This sequence joins TRBV27 and TRBJ1-2; perhaps TRBD1 as D (5 bases). CDR3 length: 13 amino acids. Germline CDR1 MNHEY, CDR2 SMNVEV (reference sequence). Trimming took off 4 bases at V and 4 bases at J, with 10 bases between the two ends. The CDR3 protein is CASSSGGVYGYTF. CDR3 sequence (DNA): TGTGCCAGCAGTTCTGGGGGGGTCTATGGCTACACCTTC.

V usage is TRBV7-3 and J usage is TRBJ2-2, with 8 bases matching TRBD2. Per the germline V gene, CDR1 is SGHTA and CDR2 is FQGTGA. V lost 0 bases to trimming and J lost 7 bases; unmatched junction nucleotides: 7. The CDR3 has 16 amino acids. CDR3 nucleotide sequence: TGTGCCAGCAGCTTAACAAGAACTAGCGGAAGCGGGGAGCTGTTTTTT. The encoded protein is CASSLTRTSGSGELFF.

The chain joins TRBV6-2 or TRBV6-3 to TRBJ1-2; the D gene is possibly TRBD1 (6 bases). CDR1 and CDR2 from the germline V gene are MNHEY and SVGEGT. The CDR3 contains 13 residues. Trimming shortened V by 3 bases and J by 8 bases, and 13 bases separated the two germline ends. CDR3 protein: CASSYRGAKGYTF. The CDR3 nucleotides read TGTGCCAGCAGTTATCGGGGGGCGAAAGGCTACACCTTC.

V usage is TRBV6-6 and J usage is TRBJ2-7; 9 nucleotides agree with TRBD1. V lost 6 bases to trimming and J lost 2 bases; unmatched junction nucleotides: 11. CDR1 is MNHNY and CDR2 is SVGAGI in the germline V gene (reference sequence). CDR3 length equals 16 residues. The CDR3 reads CASSHGQGKKTYEQYF. Here the CDR3 DNA reads TGTGCCAGCAGCCACGGACAGGGGAAAAAGACCTACGAGCAGTACTTC.

V is TRBV21-1 and J is TRBJ2-3; the table calls TRBD1, which could not be checked here. TRBV21-1 is annotated as a pseudogene. The CDR3 is 15 amino acids. Here the CDR3 reads CASRNTGPGGGTQYF. The DNA for the CDR3 is TGTGCCAGCAGAAATACAGGGCCCGGAGGCGGTACGCAGTATTTT.

V is TRBV18 and J is TRBJ1-4, with D unresolved. With 2 bases removed from V and 5 bases from J, the gap between germline ends came to 12 bases. The CDR3 has 15 amino acids. CDR1 and CDR2 (germline): KGHSH, LQKENI. CDR3 sequence (DNA): TGTGCCAGCTCACCAGCGGGATCCCTCAATGAAAAACTGTTTTTT. It codes for CASSPAGSLNEKLFF. The full variable domain, in which reference TRBV18 and TRBJ1-4 provide the parts outside the CDR3, is NAGVMQNPRHLVRRRGQEARLRCSPMKGHSHVYWYRQLPEEGLKFMVYLQKENIIDESGMPKERFSAEFPKEGPSILRIQQVVRGDSAAYFCASSPAGSLNEKLFFGSGTQLSVL.

In this sample, this clone turned up a few times. V gene TRBV6-2 or TRBV6-3 combines with J gene TRBJ1-5, with no clear D. V lost 6 bases, J lost 1 base, and 16 bases lay in between. Germline V CDR1 and CDR2: MNHEY, SVGEGT. The CDR3 has 16 residues. DNA for the CDR3: TGTGCCAGCAGCCCTAGGAGAGGGCTGAGCAATCAGCCCCAGCATTTT. Protein: CASSPRRGLSNQPQHF.

The rearrangement links TRBV7-2 to TRBJ1-2; 11 nucleotides align to TRBD1. J gave up 7 bases and V 4 bases, and 11 bases lay outside the gene matches. This CDR3 has 16 amino acids. Germline lookup yields CDR1 SGHTA and CDR2 FQGNSA. CDR3 sequence reads: CASSSNSWTGGGGYTF. The CDR3 DNA follows: TGTGCCAGCAGCTCTAACTCTTGGACAGGGGGCGGTGGCTACACCTTC.

This clone came up many times. This chain links TRBV2 with TRBJ1-1; the D is unclear. The CDR3 spans 13 residues. Trimming took off 1 base at V and 4 bases at J, with 7 bases between the two ends. The germline gives CDR1 SNHLY, CDR2 FYNNEI. The CDR3 DNA sequence: TGTGCCAGCAGTGAAGTTGAGGGCACTGAAGCTTTCTTT. It is translated as CASSEVEGTEAFF.

The CDR3 spells CASSPSQGLSSYEQYF. The CDR3 DNA follows: TGTGCCAGCAGCCCGTCCCAGGGCCTAAGCTCCTACGAGCAGTACTTC. The chain combines TRBV5-4 with TRBJ2-7, with D tentatively TRBD1 (5 bases). In germline, CDR1 is SGHNT, CDR2 YYREEE (reference sequence). V lost 4 bases and J 0 bases, leaving 17 bases between the germline ends. The CDR3 loop spans 16 amino acids.

The V gene is TRBV19, the J gene TRBJ1-4; TRBD1 might be the D (5 bases). Germline CDR1 is LNHDA and CDR2 is SQIVND (reference sequence). Trimming removed 3 bases at V and 8 bases at J, with 7 bases between. CDR3 length: 12 amino acids. CDR3 loop: CASSMGGEKLFF. CDR3 in DNA: TGTGCCAGTAGTATGGGGGGAGAAAAACTGTTTTTT.

The chain is built from TRBV10-1 and TRBJ1-1, with 7 bases matching TRBD1. The V and J ends lost 8 bases and 2 bases, in that order; junction bases with no gene match: 5. The CDR3 is 13 residues long. Looked up from germline, CDR1 is WNHNN and CDR2 is SYGVQD (reference sequence). Here the CDR3 reads CASSDRDNTEAFF. In DNA form, the CDR3 reads TGCGCCAGCTCCGACAGGGACAACACTGAAGCTTTCTTT.